A single sample gave rise to the 29 T cell receptor beta chains below, sequenced in a study of beta chain features in type 1 diabetes. Points from the study as a whole: Patients with Type 1 diabetes showed moderately but significantly shorter TCRB CDR3s in all four CD4+ subsets.

Of the isolated RNA, all was reverse transcribed, and so the sequenced material was expressed TCRB transcripts. Sequencing was performed with immunoSEQ multiplex PCR; in TCRdb, only in-frame clones are kept and a portion is missing. The data show roughly 700,000 clones, 13% seen once. These receptors have no identified antigens. Sequencing input: naive CD4+ T cells from blood. Every receptor here comes from a young man with type 1 diabetes.

This clone was counted only a few times. The gene calls are TRBV29-1 and TRBJ1-1, with D uncertain. The V and J ends lost 6 bases and 0 bases respectively, with 8 bases between them. Germline V gene data show CDR1 as SQVTM and CDR2 as ANQGSEA. The CDR3 is 12 amino acids. CDR3 sequence reads: CSVGRVNTEAFF. The CDR3 nucleotides are TGCAGCGTCGGACGGGTGAACACTGAAGCTTTCTTT. Full variable domain (outside the CDR3, taken from reference TRBV29-1 and TRBJ1-1): SAVISQKPSRDICQRGTSLTIQCQVDSQVTMMFWYRQQPGQSLTLIATANQGSEATYESGFVIDKFPISRPNLTFSTLTVSNMSPEDSSIYLCSVGRVNTEAFFGQGTRLTVV.

This sequence joins TRBV5-4 and TRBJ1-6; TRBD1 agrees at 9 bases. With 9 bases clipped from V and 8 bases from J, the junction kept 18 bases outside the gene matches. Germline lookup yields CDR1 SGHNT and CDR2 YYREEE (reference sequence). The CDR3 contains 17 residues. The CDR3 nucleotides are TGTGCCACTTCGCGACATCCGGGACAGGGCGATTATTCACCCCTCCACTTT. It specifies CATSRHPGQGDYSPLHF.

This clone has a handful of counts. CDR3 sequence: CASSLTGTSGVRDTQYF. DNA of the CDR3: TGTGCCAGCAGCTTAACCGGGACTAGCGGAGTTCGGGATACGCAGTATTTT. V and J are TRBV7-9 and TRBJ2-3, with 11 positions matching TRBD2. The CDR3 has 17 amino acids. The ends lost 2 bases at V and 6 bases at J; junction bases unmatched: 10. Germline values: CDR1 SEHNR, CDR2 FQNEAQ (reference sequence).

This clone was observed a handful of times. This chain connects TRBV21-1 to TRBJ2-7; the table assigns TRBD1, which was not confirmed against the DNA. TRBV21-1 is a pseudogene segment. The CDR3 runs to 15 residues. The DNA of the CDR3 is TGTGCCAGCAGCAACCTCTCGGACAGGGTAAGGGAGCAGTACTTC. As protein: CASSNLSDRVREQYF.

The V call is TRBV10-3, the J call TRBJ2-2; D may be TRBD2 (6 bases). The CDR3 extends over 14 amino acids. Germline CDR1 ENHRY, CDR2 SYGVKD. Deletions cut 7 bases from V and 0 bases from J, with 9 bases between. Here the CDR3 DNA reads TGTGCCATCACTACTAGCCCGAACACCGGGGAGCTGTTTTTT. Translation: CAITTSPNTGELFF.

This clone was seen a few times. The chain links TRBV5-1 to TRBJ2-7; no definite D call. V was clipped by 2 bases and J by 1 base, with 10 bases between them. Germline values: CDR1 SGHRS, CDR2 YFSETQ. This CDR3 has 14 amino acids. The DNA for the CDR3 is TGCGCCAGCAGCTTCGGCCTATTTTCCTACGAGCAGTACTTC. It translates to CASSFGLFSYEQYF.

The chain combines TRBV9 with TRBJ1-1, with no clear D. The length of the CDR3 is 15 residues. CDR1 and CDR2 from the germline V gene are SGDLS and YYNGEE. Trimming stripped 1 base from V and 1 base from J, with 11 bases between. DNA of the CDR3: TGTGCCAGCAGCGTACTTGACCTTCGGAACACTGAAGCTTTCTTT. The encoded protein is CASSVLDLRNTEAFF.

The rearrangement links TRBV6-5 to TRBJ1-1; D may be TRBD1 (5 bases). V lost 6 bases and J lost 4, with 15 bases in between. The CDR3 totals 14 residues. The V gene's germline CDR1 is MNHEY and CDR2 SVGAGI. The CDR3 nucleotides read TGTGCCAGCAGACCTGGGACGCCGGGCACTGAAGCTTTCTTT. It is translated as CASRPGTPGTEAFF.

The CDR3 DNA reads TGCAGCGCCGACCCATCGGGACTGGGAGGCTACACCTTC. It specifies CSADPSGLGGYTF. V is TRBV29-1 and J is TRBJ1-2; a weak D match, TRBD1 (5 bases). CDR3 size: 13 residues. The ends were cut back, 7 bases at V and 8 bases at J, with 20 bases in the middle. Germline V gene data show CDR1 as SQVTM and CDR2 as ANQGSEA.

The rearrangement joins TRBV29-1 to TRBJ1-2, with TRBD1 identical over 9 bases. Germline V gene data show CDR1 as SQVTM and CDR2 as ANQGSEA. After removal of 4 bases from V and 6 bases from J, the junction contained 9 bases not matched to a gene. The CDR3 has 14 amino acids. The CDR3 bases are TGCAGCGTTGCCCCGGGACAGGGTGGAGATGGCTACACCTTC. Encoded protein: CSVAPGQGGDGYTF.

This clone was found a few times. V is TRBV10-3 and J is TRBJ2-1, with D perhaps matching TRBD2 (6 bases). CDR1 is ENHRY and CDR2 is SYGVKD in the germline V gene. The CDR3 loop spans 17 amino acids. With 0 bases removed from V and 2 bases from J, the gap between germline ends came to 14 bases. The CDR3 here is CAISESNPGLAYNEQFF. The CDR3 DNA reads as TGTGCCATCAGTGAGTCGAACCCGGGACTCGCCTACAATGAGCAGTTCTTC.

The chain couples TRBV7-6 to TRBJ2-2; unclear D gene. The CDR3 is 17 residues long. Germline V lookup: CDR1 SGHVS, CDR2 FNYEAQ. The germline V and J ends were trimmed by 6 bases and 0 bases, with 17 bases remaining between them. CDR3 bases: TGTGCCAGCAGATTAAACGTGGGCCTTACGAACACCGGGGAGCTGTTTTTT. Protein sequence: CASRLNVGLTNTGELFF.

This clone was counted only a few times. The chain uses TRBV6-1 and TRBJ2-3; 7 positions match TRBD1. Germline CDR1 is MNHNS and CDR2 is SASEGT. V lost 5 bases and J lost 2; bases outside the gene matches: 7. This CDR3 is built from 15 residues. The CDR3 loop reads CASSTYRGDTDTQYF. CDR3 sequence (DNA): TGTGCCAGCAGTACCTACAGGGGTGACACAGATACGCAGTATTTT.

A word on this clone: This sample also contains other DNA sequences that code for the same CDR3. The V and J genes are TRBV27 and TRBJ2-3; D is possibly TRBD1 (5 bases). The V gene lost 3 bases and the J gene lost 2 bases, with 9 bases spanning the gap. The CDR3 is made up of 14 amino acids. Per germline, CDR1 MNHEY and CDR2 SMNVEV (reference sequence). In DNA, the CDR3 is TGTGCCAGCAGTTTGGCAGGGCCCACAGATACGCAGTATTTT. Amino acids: CASSLAGPTDTQYF.

The chain combines TRBV9 with TRBJ1-3; D is unresolved. The V gene lost 2 bases and the J gene lost 0 bases, with 9 bases spanning the gap. The CDR3 sequence is 15 residues long. Germline V gene lookup returns CDR1 SGDLS and CDR2 YYNGEE. The CDR3 DNA reads TGTGCCAGCAGCGTTAGCTGGGACTCTGGAAACACCATATATTTT. As protein: CASSVSWDSGNTIYF.

The chain combines TRBV2 with TRBJ2-7; D gene uncertain. Germline V CDR1 and CDR2: SNHLY, FYNNEI. Trimming took 1 base from V and 3 from J, leaving 10 bases between them. The CDR3 sequence is 14 residues long. CDR3: CASSEDSFNYEQYF. As DNA, the CDR3 is TGTGCCAGCAGTGAAGACAGCTTTAACTACGAGCAGTACTTC.

This clone turned up a few times. The rearrangement uses TRBV6-1 and TRBJ2-1, with 7 bases that match TRBD2. Germline CDR1 is MNHNS and CDR2 is SASEGT. The CDR3 covers 12 residues. The V segment lost 6 bases and the J segment 9 bases; nucleotides outside the gene matches: 5. DNA of the CDR3: TGTGCCAGCAGGCCCAGCGGGGTTGAGCAGTTCTTC. This codes for CASRPSGVEQFF.

A word on this clone: Other DNA sequences in this sample translate to the same CDR3. J is TRBJ1-5 and V is TRBV10-3; D gene unclear. V was pared by 0 bases and J by 5 bases, with 5 bases between. The CDR3 is made up of 13 amino acids. Germline assignment: CDR1 ENHRY and CDR2 SYGVKD. CDR3 in DNA: TGTGCCATCAGTGAGTCGGCGGATCAGCCCCAGCATTTT. This translates into CAISESADQPQHF.

This clone showed up just a few times. The chain links TRBV7-6 to TRBJ2-2, with D unclear. The ends were cut back, 1 base at V and 4 bases at J, with 10 bases in the middle. Germline CDR1 is SGHVS and CDR2 is FNYEAQ. CDR3 length: 15 amino acids. The CDR3 region has the DNA TGTGCCAGCAGCTTAGTAGTAGGAGCCACCGGGGAGCTGTTTTTT. Amino acid sequence: CASSLVVGATGELFF.

This chain joins TRBV2 and TRBJ1-5, with D maybe TRBD1 (5 bases). This CDR3 comprises 15 residues. V lost 3 bases to trimming and J lost 5 bases, with 14 bases between them. Germline V gives CDR1 SNHLY, CDR2 FYNNEI. CDR3 sequence: CASSDRQGEYQPQHF. CDR3 nucleotides: TGTGCCAGCAGTGATAGGCAGGGCGAGTATCAGCCCCAGCATTTT.

This clone has a single count. The chain employs TRBV29-1 and TRBJ1-2; D might be TRBD1 (5 bases). CDR1 and CDR2 (germline): SQVTM, ANQGSEA. CDR3 length equals 14 residues. The V and J ends lost 0 bases and 7 bases respectively, with 15 bases between them. CDR3 sequence: CSVEDQRSGIGYTF. CDR3 DNA: TGCAGCGTTGAAGATCAACGCTCAGGGATTGGCTACACCTTC. Complete variable domain (other parts from reference TRBV29-1 and TRBJ1-2): SAVISQKPSRDICQRGTSLTIQCQVDSQVTMMFWYRQQPGQSLTLIATANQGSEATYESGFVIDKFPISRPNLTFSTLTVSNMSPEDSSIYLCSVEDQRSGIGYTFGSGTRLTVV.

The chain has TRBV9 and TRBJ2-1; 8 bases agree with TRBD2. V dropped 0 bases and J dropped 4; count of bases not matched to a gene: 3. Per germline, CDR1 SGDLS and CDR2 YYNGEE. The CDR3 runs to 15 residues. The DNA of the CDR3 is TGTGCCAGCAGCGTAGAAGCGGGGGATTACAATGAGCAGTTCTTC. Protein sequence: CASSVEAGDYNEQFF.

In its sample, this clone was seen a few times. The V call is TRBV29-1, the J call TRBJ2-5; 7 bases line up with TRBD2. This CDR3 comprises 14 residues. Germline assignment: CDR1 SQVTM and CDR2 ANQGSEA. With 0 bases clipped from V and 1 base from J, the junction kept 2 bases outside the gene matches. CDR3 in amino acids: CSVEDWGGQETQYF. The CDR3 DNA follows: TGCAGCGTTGAAGATTGGGGGGGCCAAGAGACCCAGTACTTC.

The chain combines TRBV6-1 with TRBJ1-4; 8 bases map to TRBD1. Germline V gives CDR1 MNHNS, CDR2 SASEGT. The CDR3 consists of 14 residues. J gave up 8 bases and V 1 base, and 3 bases lay outside the gene matches. CDR3 nucleotides: TGTGCCAGCAGTGAAGGGACAGGGCACGAAAAACTGTTTTTT. Translation: CASSEGTGHEKLFF.

This clone was detected a few times. The rearrangement uses TRBV14 and TRBJ2-7; D unresolved. Germline CDR1 SGHDN, CDR2 FVKESK. Trimming cost V 0 bases and J 7 bases, with 13 bases left between them. This CDR3 is built from 14 residues. The CDR3 reads CASSQDGNLWEQYF. In DNA form, the CDR3 reads TGTGCCAGCAGCCAAGATGGAAACCTTTGGGAGCAGTACTTC.

This clone was found a few times. The chain has TRBV5-1 and TRBJ2-1; 9 nucleotides agree with TRBD1. This CDR3 region has 16 residues. The ends lost 4 bases at V and 3 bases at J; junction bases unmatched: 8. Per germline, CDR1 SGHRS and CDR2 YFSETQ. The CDR3 DNA reads TGCGCCAGCAGCCCGGGACAGGGCCTCGACTACAATGAGCAGTTCTTC. Encoded protein: CASSPGQGLDYNEQFF.

V is TRBV30 and J is TRBJ1-6; 8 bases agree with TRBD1. CDR1 is GTSNPN, CDR2 SVGIG, per germline (reference sequence). This CDR3 has 14 amino acids. V gave up 0 bases and J gave up 13 bases; unmatched junction bases: 8. For the CDR3, the DNA is TGTGCCTGGAGTGTACAGCAGGGGGCCGTTCCCCTCCACTTT. Protein: CAWSVQQGAVPLHF. Full variable domain (missing parts from reference TRBV30 and TRBJ1-6): SQTIHQWPATLVQPVGSPLSLECTVEGTSNPNLYWYRQAAGRGLQLLFYSVGIGQISSEVPQNLSASRPQDRQFILSSKKLLLSDSGFYLCAWSVQQGAVPLHFGNGTRLTVT.

The chain joins TRBV7-8 to TRBJ2-7, with TRBD2 matching 10 bases. CDR1 is SGHVS and CDR2 is FQNEAQ in the germline V gene. The length of the CDR3 is 14 residues. Trimming at V came to 7 bases and at J to 3 bases, leaving 6 bases not matched to a gene. As DNA, the CDR3 is TGTGCCAGCACCAAACTAGCGGGGCTCTACGAGCAGTACTTC. Its protein product is CASTKLAGLYEQYF.

This clone was picked up a small number of times. The chain joins TRBV25-1 to TRBJ1-2; no firm D call. Germline V lookup: CDR1 MGHDK, CDR2 SYGVNS. The CDR3 consists of 12 residues. Trimming removed 8 bases at V and 0 bases at J, with 7 bases between. CDR3 amino acids: CASSGPNYGYTF. CDR3 sequence (DNA): TGTGCCAGCTCTGGTCCTAACTATGGCTACACCTTC.